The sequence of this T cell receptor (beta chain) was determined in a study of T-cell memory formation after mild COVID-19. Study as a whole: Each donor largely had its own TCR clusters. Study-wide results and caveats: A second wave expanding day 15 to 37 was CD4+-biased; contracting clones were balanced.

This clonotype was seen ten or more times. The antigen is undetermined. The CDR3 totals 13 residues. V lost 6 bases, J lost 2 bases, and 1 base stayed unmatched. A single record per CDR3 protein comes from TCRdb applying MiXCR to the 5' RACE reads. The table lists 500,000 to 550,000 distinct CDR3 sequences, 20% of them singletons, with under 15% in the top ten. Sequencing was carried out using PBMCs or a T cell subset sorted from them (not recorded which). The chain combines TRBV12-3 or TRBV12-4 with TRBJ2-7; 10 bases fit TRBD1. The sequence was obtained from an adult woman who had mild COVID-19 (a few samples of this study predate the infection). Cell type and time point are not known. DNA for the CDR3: TGTGCCAGCAGCGGGACAGGGGCCTACGAGCAGTACTTC. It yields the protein CASSGTGAYEQYF.